This is a list of T cell receptor beta chains from one sample in a study of CD8+ T cells in alopecia areata. The protocol was immunoSEQ multiplex PCR, while the TCRdb copy is restricted to in-frame clones and leaves out a portion. Of hundreds of thousands of clones in the sample, approximately 70% were seen once. This specimen was CD4+ T cells sorted from blood, taken at approximately week 42, from a patient treated with tofacitinib. These receptor sequences come from a human donor with alopecia areata. CDR3s include the opening cysteine and the closing phenylalanine or tryptophan. The order of the fields is clone size, J gene, V gene, D gene, CDR3 DNA, CDR3 protein. D genes are given only for firm matches. Clone size is not always given. Where it is, it says once, few, many or a class for expanded clones.

abundance: -; j_gene: TRBJ2-5; v_gene: TRBV15; d_gene: -; CDR3nt: TGTGCCACCAGCGCTCCCGGAGAGACCCAGTACTTC; CDR3aa: CATSAPGETQYF
abundance: -; j_gene: TRBJ2-7; v_gene: TRBV2; d_gene: -; CDR3nt: TGTGCCAGCATTGGCAACAACTACGAGCAGTACTTC; CDR3aa: CASIGNNYEQYF
abundance: once; j_gene: TRBJ2-7; v_gene: TRBV2; d_gene: -; CDR3nt: TGTGCCAGCAAGGGGACGGCCTCCTACGAGCAGTACTTC; CDR3aa: CASKGTASYEQYF
abundance: -; j_gene: TRBJ2-4; v_gene: TRBV18; d_gene: -; CDR3nt: TGTGCCAGCTCACCACCGGAAAACATTCAGTACTTC; CDR3aa: CASSPPENIQYF
abundance: -; j_gene: TRBJ2-4; v_gene: TRBV29-1; d_gene: -; CDR3nt: TGCAGCGTTGGGGGTCTGGCCAAAAACATTCAGTACTTC; CDR3aa: CSVGGLAKNIQYF
abundance: -; j_gene: TRBJ1-2; v_gene: TRBV7-9; d_gene: -; CDR3nt: TGTGCCAGCAGCTCGGCCCTAACTAACTATGGCTACACCTTC; CDR3aa: CASSSALTNYGYTF
abundance: -; j_gene: TRBJ1-4; v_gene: TRBV30; d_gene: -; CDR3nt: TGTGCCTGGAGTGTAGGAGAGAGGACTAATGAAAAACTGTTTTTT; CDR3aa: CAWSVGERTNEKLFF
abundance: -; j_gene: TRBJ2-5; v_gene: TRBV29-1; d_gene: -; CDR3nt: TGCAGCGTGGGGAGTGACGGCCAAGAGACCCAGTACTTC; CDR3aa: CSVGSDGQETQYF
abundance: -; j_gene: TRBJ1-5; v_gene: TRBV23-1; d_gene: -; CDR3nt: TGCGCCAGCCTTCCGGGGGGGGGCTTATTTAATCAGCCCCAGCATTTT; CDR3aa: CASLPGGGLFNQPQHF
abundance: -; j_gene: TRBJ2-3; v_gene: TRBV29-1; d_gene: TRBD2; CDR3nt: TGCAGCGTTGAACGCGGGGGGGCCACAGATACGCAGTATTTT; CDR3aa: CSVERGGATDTQYF
abundance: -; j_gene: TRBJ2-5; v_gene: TRBV9; d_gene: -; CDR3nt: TGTGCCAGCAGCGTAGGTGGTAGTCAAGAGACCCAGTACTTC; CDR3aa: CASSVGGSQETQYF
abundance: -; j_gene: TRBJ1-1; v_gene: TRBV19; d_gene: TRBD1; CDR3nt: TGTGCCAGTAGACGGACAGGCCAAAGGGGTAACACTGAAGCTTTCTTT; CDR3aa: CASRRTGQRGNTEAFF
abundance: few; j_gene: TRBJ1-1; v_gene: TRBV14; d_gene: -; CDR3nt: TGTGCCAGCAGCCGAACAGGGACCGAAGCTTTCTTT; CDR3aa: CASSRTGTEAFF
abundance: -; j_gene: TRBJ2-4; v_gene: TRBV29-1; d_gene: -; CDR3nt: TGCAGCGTTCGATTGGACATTCAGTACTTC; CDR3aa: CSVRLDIQYF
abundance: -; j_gene: TRBJ1-1; v_gene: TRBV29-1; d_gene: -; CDR3nt: TGCAGCGCTAAGGGGAGGTTGAGCACTGAAGCTTTCTTT; CDR3aa: CSAKGRLSTEAFF
abundance: -; j_gene: TRBJ2-7; v_gene: TRBV11-2; d_gene: -; CDR3nt: TGTGCCAGCAGCGCACCGGGGGCGGCCAGTTACGAGCAGTACTTC; CDR3aa: CASSAPGAASYEQYF
abundance: -; j_gene: TRBJ1-2; v_gene: TRBV7-2; d_gene: -; CDR3nt: TGTGCCAGCAGCTTAGACGATGGAGGCTACACCTTC; CDR3aa: CASSLDDGGYTF
abundance: -; j_gene: TRBJ2-5; v_gene: TRBV7-2; d_gene: -; CDR3nt: TGTGCCAGCAGCCCGGGTGAGACCCAGTACTTC; CDR3aa: CASSPGETQYF
abundance: few; j_gene: TRBJ2-1; v_gene: TRBV25-1; d_gene: -; CDR3nt: TGTGCCAGCCTTTCCGGGGTACCGTTCAATGAGCAGTTCTTC; CDR3aa: CASLSGVPFNEQFF
abundance: -; j_gene: TRBJ1-6; v_gene: TRBV5-4; d_gene: -; CDR3nt: TGTGCCAGCAGCTTGGGGATGAGCTCCTATAATTCACCCCTCCACTTT; CDR3aa: CASSLGMSSYNSPLHF
abundance: -; j_gene: TRBJ1-2; v_gene: TRBV20-1; d_gene: -; CDR3nt: TGCAGTGCGGGGGGCAACTATGGCTACACCTTC; CDR3aa: CSAGGNYGYTF
abundance: -; j_gene: TRBJ2-5; v_gene: TRBV18; d_gene: -; CDR3nt: TGTGCCAGCTCGCCGATCCCGGACAGATCAGAGACCCAGTACTTC; CDR3aa: CASSPIPDRSETQYF
abundance: -; j_gene: TRBJ2-3; v_gene: TRBV4-3; d_gene: TRBD2; CDR3nt: TGCGCCAGCAGCCAACCGGCGGGGGGTAAAACAGATACGCAGTATTTT; CDR3aa: CASSQPAGGKTDTQYF
abundance: few; j_gene: TRBJ2-7; v_gene: TRBV29-1; d_gene: -; CDR3nt: TGCAGCGTTGCAGGGGCCTACGAGCAGTACTTC; CDR3aa: CSVAGAYEQYF
abundance: -; j_gene: TRBJ1-2; v_gene: TRBV6-6; d_gene: -; CDR3nt: TGTGCCAGCAGCAAAACAGGGATAGGGTATGGCTACACCTTC; CDR3aa: CASSKTGIGYGYTF
abundance: -; j_gene: TRBJ1-6; v_gene: TRBV6-5; d_gene: -; CDR3nt: TGTGCCTGCAAGAGGGGAATAGGTAATTCACCCCTCCACTTT; CDR3aa: CACKRGIGNSPLHF
abundance: once; j_gene: TRBJ1-6; v_gene: TRBV19; d_gene: -; CDR3nt: TGTGCCAGTAGTTTCGCCAGGACCTCGGGGTACGCACCCCTCCACTTT; CDR3aa: CASSFARTSGYAPLHF
abundance: -; j_gene: TRBJ1-2; v_gene: TRBV4-3; d_gene: -; CDR3nt: TGCGCCAGCAGCCAAGTCCAGGGCACCCGTTGGGGCTACACCTTC; CDR3aa: CASSQVQGTRWGYTF
abundance: -; j_gene: TRBJ1-5; v_gene: TRBV6-4; d_gene: -; CDR3nt: TGTGCCAGCAGTGAACAGGGAGGTCAGCCCCAGCATTTT; CDR3aa: CASSEQGGQPQHF
abundance: once; j_gene: TRBJ1-1; v_gene: TRBV30; d_gene: -; CDR3nt: TGTGCCTGGAGTCCGGGAAGTACTGAAGCTTTCTTT; CDR3aa: CAWSPGSTEAFF
abundance: many; j_gene: TRBJ1-2; v_gene: TRBV6-5; d_gene: -; CDR3nt: TGTGCCAGCAGTTACGCTCGGGAGGGGAACTATGGCTACACCTTC; CDR3aa: CASSYAREGNYGYTF
abundance: -; j_gene: TRBJ2-3; v_gene: TRBV5-1; d_gene: TRBD1; CDR3nt: TGCGCCAGCAGCTCACAGGGGCGAGGAGGAGATACGCAGTATTTT; CDR3aa: CASSSQGRGGDTQYF
abundance: -; j_gene: TRBJ2-2; v_gene: TRBV13; d_gene: -; CDR3nt: TGTGCCAGCAGCGGGGGGAACACCGGGGAGCTGTTTTTT; CDR3aa: CASSGGNTGELFF
abundance: -; j_gene: TRBJ1-5; v_gene: TRBV30; d_gene: -; CDR3nt: TGTGCCTGGAGTGTGGGGCACAATCAGCCCCAGCATTTT; CDR3aa: CAWSVGHNQPQHF
abundance: -; j_gene: TRBJ2-1; v_gene: TRBV7-9; d_gene: TRBD2; CDR3nt: TGTGCCAGCAGCCCGCTAGCGGGGAGCTCCTACAATGAGCAGTTCTTC; CDR3aa: CASSPLAGSSYNEQFF
abundance: -; j_gene: TRBJ2-1; v_gene: TRBV6-5; d_gene: -; CDR3nt: TGTGCCAGCAGGCCTCAAAGTCTGAATGAGCAGTTCTTC; CDR3aa: CASRPQSLNEQFF
abundance: few; j_gene: TRBJ1-2; v_gene: TRBV29-1; d_gene: TRBD1; CDR3nt: TGCAGCGTTGACCGGACAGGGGATGGCTACACCTTC; CDR3aa: CSVDRTGDGYTF
abundance: -; j_gene: TRBJ2-2; v_gene: TRBV10-1; d_gene: -; CDR3nt: TGCGCCAGCAGTGTGGGAGCGAACACCGGGGAGCTGTTTTTT; CDR3aa: CASSVGANTGELFF
abundance: -; j_gene: TRBJ1-1; v_gene: TRBV30; d_gene: -; CDR3nt: TGTGCCTGGAGTGCCATTATAATGAACACTGAAGCTTTCTTT; CDR3aa: CAWSAIIMNTEAFF
abundance: -; j_gene: TRBJ1-2; v_gene: TRBV29-1; d_gene: -; CDR3nt: TGCAGCGTTCCCGAAGGAGGGCTTAACTATGGCTACACCTTC; CDR3aa: CSVPEGGLNYGYTF
abundance: -; j_gene: TRBJ1-2; v_gene: TRBV2; d_gene: -; CDR3nt: TGTGCCAGCAGTGTGAACAGCTATGGCTACACCTTC; CDR3aa: CASSVNSYGYTF
abundance: -; j_gene: TRBJ2-1; v_gene: TRBV29-1; d_gene: -; CDR3nt: TGCAGCGTTGAATCCGCTCTAGCACATGAGCAGTTCTTC; CDR3aa: CSVESALAHEQFF
abundance: -; j_gene: TRBJ2-2; v_gene: TRBV7-2; d_gene: -; CDR3nt: TGTGCCAGCAGCTCGGCAATCCAGGGAATTCGTGGGGAGCTGTTTTTT; CDR3aa: CASSSAIQGIRGELFF
abundance: -; j_gene: TRBJ2-7; v_gene: TRBV7-3; d_gene: -; CDR3nt: TGTGCCAGCAGCTTTACTGAGATCTACGAGCAGTACTTC; CDR3aa: CASSFTEIYEQYF
abundance: few; j_gene: TRBJ1-1; v_gene: TRBV30; d_gene: TRBD1; CDR3nt: TGTGCCTGGAGCGGGGACAGGGCCACTGAAGCTTTCTTT; CDR3aa: CAWSGDRATEAFF
abundance: -; j_gene: TRBJ1-2; v_gene: TRBV14; d_gene: -; CDR3nt: TGTGCCAGCAGCCAGACGACAGCCTATGGCTACACCTTC; CDR3aa: CASSQTTAYGYTF
abundance: -; j_gene: TRBJ2-5; v_gene: TRBV9; d_gene: -; CDR3nt: TGTGCCAGCAGCGAAACAGGGACGGGGGAGACCCAGTACTTC; CDR3aa: CASSETGTGETQYF
abundance: few; j_gene: TRBJ1-2; v_gene: TRBV29-1; d_gene: -; CDR3nt: TGCAGCGTTGACTTCGCGGATGGCTACACCTTC; CDR3aa: CSVDFADGYTF
abundance: -; j_gene: TRBJ2-2; v_gene: TRBV30; d_gene: TRBD2; CDR3nt: TGTGCCTGTCTCACCCCCCCAGAGCGGGGGGGCCTAATGAACACCGGGGAGCTGTTTTTT; CDR3aa: CACLTPPERGGLMNTGELFF
abundance: -; j_gene: TRBJ2-7; v_gene: TRBV29-1; d_gene: TRBD2; CDR3nt: TGCAGCGTTTCTCCGGGACTAGCGAGGGAGCAGTACTTC; CDR3aa: CSVSPGLAREQYF
abundance: few; j_gene: TRBJ1-5; v_gene: TRBV30; d_gene: -; CDR3nt: TGTGCCTGGAGTTATCCCCAGGGCAATCAGCCCCAGCATTTT; CDR3aa: CAWSYPQGNQPQHF
abundance: few; j_gene: TRBJ2-7; v_gene: TRBV30; d_gene: -; CDR3nt: TGTGCCTGGAGGGATCAGATCTCCTACGAGCAGTACTTC; CDR3aa: CAWRDQISYEQYF
abundance: -; j_gene: TRBJ2-7; v_gene: TRBV7-2; d_gene: TRBD1; CDR3nt: TGTGCCAGCAGCTTAGACCTTCGGACAGGGAACGAGCAGTACTTC; CDR3aa: CASSLDLRTGNEQYF